This T cell receptor beta chain was captured by sequencing in a study of identical twins. Study-wide results and caveats: Cord blood beta clonotypes that were abundant carried fewer insertions, and memory repertoires showed no such trend. In drawing conclusions, the study used cross-sectional statistical analysis and did not follow the same donors.

The trim removed 1 base at V and 0 bases at J, leaving 10 bases unmatched. Germline V gene lookup returns CDR1 SEHNR and CDR2 FQNEAQ (reference sequence). This CDR3 is 18 amino acids long. TCRdb passed the 5' RACE reads through MiXCR, listing each CDR3 protein once. The table includes nearly 900,000 distinct CDR3 sequences, roughly an eighth detected once. As to this clonotype: The antigen is undetermined.

These data are also associated with another study on yellow fever vaccine responses in identical twins.

The J gene is TRBJ1-2, the V gene TRBV7-9; 8 bases align to TRBD1. The material sequenced was PBMCs. This TCR was sampled from a woman aged 18-29 years in good health. The CDR3 here is CASSLVFAGGKANYGYTF. In DNA form, the CDR3 reads TGTGCCAGCAGCTTAGTCTTTGCAGGGGGCAAAGCTAACTATGGCTACACCTTC.